This T cell receptor (beta chain) was recorded in a study of T cells after yellow fever vaccination. In the study overall: It was SMART-Seq v4 Ultra Low Input that prepared the fractions with low cell numbers. The study, taken as a whole, reports: The study re-detected most primary-vaccination clones after the booster (roughly 95% CD4, around 89% CD8). Researchers cautioned that FACS-sorted repertoires could harbor abundant clonotypes contaminating from the bulk population.

TCRdb recomputed calls from the 5' RACE reads with MiXCR, one row per CDR3 protein. This sample has about 250,000 distinct CDR3 sequences; around 3.5% occur once, and the top ten carry around 19%. The V end was cut by 0 bases, the J end by 5 bases, with 8 bases between. Germline lookup yields CDR1 MGHDK and CDR2 SYGVNS. The CDR3 consists of 13 residues. This clonotype was found many times. Its specificity is not known. The genes are TRBV25-1 and TRBJ2-7; D is undetermined. The TCR sequence derives from a man in his late teens or twenties who received the YFV17D yellow fever vaccine. This material consisted of PBMCs, taken 15 days after the yellow fever booster vaccination. The CDR3 loop reads CASSEYRVHEQYF. CDR3 sequence (DNA): TGTGCCAGCAGTGAATATAGGGTTCACGAGCAGTACTTC.